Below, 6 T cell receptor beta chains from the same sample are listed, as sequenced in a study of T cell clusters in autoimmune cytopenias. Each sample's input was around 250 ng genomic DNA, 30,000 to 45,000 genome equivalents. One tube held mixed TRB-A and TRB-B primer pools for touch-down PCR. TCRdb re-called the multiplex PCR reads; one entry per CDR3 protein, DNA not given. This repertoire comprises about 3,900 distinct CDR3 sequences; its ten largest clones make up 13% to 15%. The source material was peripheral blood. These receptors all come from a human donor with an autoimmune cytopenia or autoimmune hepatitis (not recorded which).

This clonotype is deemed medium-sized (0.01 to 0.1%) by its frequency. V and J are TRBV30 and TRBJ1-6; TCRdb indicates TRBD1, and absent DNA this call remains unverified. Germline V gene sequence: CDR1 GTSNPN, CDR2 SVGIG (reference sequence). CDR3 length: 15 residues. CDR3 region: CAWNLGQTINSPLHF.

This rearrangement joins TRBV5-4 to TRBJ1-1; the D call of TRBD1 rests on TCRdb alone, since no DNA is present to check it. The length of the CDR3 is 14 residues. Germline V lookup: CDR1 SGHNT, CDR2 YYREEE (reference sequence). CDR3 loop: CASSQDRGNTEAFF.

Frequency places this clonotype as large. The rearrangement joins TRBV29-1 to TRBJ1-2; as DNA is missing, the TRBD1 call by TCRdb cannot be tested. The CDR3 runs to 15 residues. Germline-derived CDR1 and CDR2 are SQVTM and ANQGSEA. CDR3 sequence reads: CSVVTGQGAFNGYTF.

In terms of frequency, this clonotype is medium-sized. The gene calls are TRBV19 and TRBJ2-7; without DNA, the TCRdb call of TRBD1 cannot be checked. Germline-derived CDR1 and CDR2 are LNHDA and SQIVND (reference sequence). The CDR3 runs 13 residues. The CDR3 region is CASSIGTGYEQYF.

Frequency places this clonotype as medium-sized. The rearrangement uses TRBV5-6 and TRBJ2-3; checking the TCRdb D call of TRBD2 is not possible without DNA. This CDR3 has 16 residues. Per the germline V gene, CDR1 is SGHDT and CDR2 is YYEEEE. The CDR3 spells CASSLGAAGVTDTQYF.

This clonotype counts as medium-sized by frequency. The CDR3 is CASRVRQGANTGELFF. This sequence joins TRBV19 and TRBJ2-2; checking the TCRdb D call of TRBD1 is not possible without DNA. This CDR3 is 16 amino acids long. Germline CDR1 and CDR2: LNHDA and SQIVND (reference sequence).